Reported below is one TCR beta chain. Trimming took 4 bases from V and 6 from J; bases not matched to a gene: 10. The CDR3 loop spans 15 amino acids. Germline V CDR1 and CDR2: MNHEY, SVGAGI. The sample comes from a study of cytomegalovirus exposure and HLA in healthy donors. The PCR ran on 60 Vbeta and 13 Jbeta primers. Produced via immunoSEQ multiplex PCR; TCRdb's table is partial and in-frame only. The repertoire includes roughly 200,000 clones, approximately 9.5% of them detected once, and 1% to 1.5% sits in the top ten. The TCR was taken from a woman aged 30 to 39 in good health and CMV-seropositive. The specimen was PBMCs. The V and J genes are TRBV6-5 and TRBJ1-2; 8 nucleotides agree with TRBD1. CDR3 nucleotide sequence: TGTGCCAGCAGTTCCGGACAGGGAGATTATGATGGCTACACCTTC. It translates to CASSSGQGDYDGYTF.